This T cell receptor (beta chain) was found in a study of Ad26.COV2.S vaccination and SARS-CoV-2 variants. Study results and caveats: Placebo and vaccine recipients had non-spike TCR breadth that was similar. Placebo recipients trailed vaccine recipients in spike-specific TCR breadth.

Treatment reported: roughly 20 received Ad26.COV2.S at low or high dose, single or two shots; roughly five received placebo; per-sample allocation not given. All samples were drawn on day 63, counting from the first vaccine or placebo injection. A Boston adult aged 18-55 years was the donor. After removal of 2 bases from V and 5 bases from J, the junction contained 8 bases not matched to a gene. The V gene's germline CDR1 is SGHRS and CDR2 YFSETQ. The CDR3 is made up of 16 amino acids. This table comes from immunoSEQ multiplex PCR, and its TCRdb copy is limited to in-frame clones, with some not included. Of 290,000 or so clones in the sample, roughly 86% were seen once. This clone occurred once. The antigen is unknown.

V gene TRBV5-1 combines with J gene TRBJ2-3; 10 bases are a match to TRBD2. The sequencing here drew on peripheral blood, taken in a trial of Ad26.COV2.S vaccine versus placebo. The sequence was collected from a person between 18 and 65 years old who received the Ad26.COV2.S COVID-19 vaccine or a placebo. The CDR3 loop is CASSFGASGRGDTQYF. In DNA form, the CDR3 reads TGCGCCAGCAGCTTTGGGGCTAGCGGGAGAGGAGATACGCAGTATTTT.